This T cell receptor beta chain was identified during a study of T cell responses to AZD1222 COVID-19 vaccine. CDR3 length equals 13 residues. CDR1 is SGDLS and CDR2 is YYNGEE in the germline V gene. V was cut by 5 bases and J by 4 bases, with 12 bases left in between. Measured with immunoSEQ multiplex PCR; TCRdb has only the in-frame clones, and not every one. The sample includes roughly 150,000 clones, approximately 89% of them seen just once. This TCR was sampled from an adult in good health. J is TRBJ1-2 and V is TRBV9, with D hard to call. Sample: peripheral blood, taken on day 0 of AZD1222 vaccination. This CDR3 is CASSLGLSYGYTF. CDR3 nucleotides: TGTGCCAGCAGTCTCGGCCTATCCTATGGCTACACCTTC.